This T cell receptor (beta chain) appears in the sequencing data of a study of Ad26.COV2.S vaccination and SARS-CoV-2 variants. Sequencing was performed with immunoSEQ multiplex PCR; in TCRdb, only in-frame clones are kept and a portion is missing. Of a few hundred thousand clones listed, about four fifths are singletons. Treatment in this sample: 19 received Ad26.COV2.S at low or high dose, single or two shots; roughly 5 received placebo; per-sample allocation not given. Sample collection was performed on day 63 after the first vaccine or placebo injection. The receptor's source is a person aged 18-60 years who received the Ad26.COV2.S COVID-19 vaccine or a placebo. The specimen comprised peripheral blood, sampled in a trial of Ad26.COV2.S vaccine versus placebo.

For the CDR3, the DNA is TGCGCCAGCAGCCAAGATTACCAAACCCTCACCTACAATGAGCAGTTCTTC. Translation gives CASSQDYQTLTYNEQFF. The genes are TRBV4-1 and TRBJ2-1; D not certain. This CDR3 comprises 17 residues. V was trimmed by 0 bases and J by 2 bases, leaving 14 bases between them. Germline V gene lookup returns CDR1 MGHRA and CDR2 YSYEKL.